The present TCR beta chain was sequenced within a study of CD8+CD57+ T cells in acquired aplastic anemia. In patients chosen for sequencing, flow cytometry had shown CD8+CD57+ cell expansion. The enrolled patients all had severe acquired aplastic anemia. V was pared by 1 base and J by 6 bases, with 2 bases of the junction left unmatched. Per the germline V gene, CDR1 is SQVTM and CDR2 is ANQGSEA. The CDR3 totals 13 residues. At least ten counts were recorded for this clonotype. TCR beta VDJ and CDR3 profiling used genomic DNA as template. TCRdb called the reads again in MiXCR, with one record for every CDR3 protein. The sample contains hundreds of thousands of distinct CDR3 sequences, approximately 32% of which appear only once.

What was sequenced was sorted CD4+, CD8+, or CD8+CD57+ T cells (not recorded which) from PBMCs. This sequence joins TRBV29-1 and TRBJ1-4, with 7 bases matching TRBD1. The TCR was taken from a human donor with aplastic anemia. The CDR3 protein is CSVEGGTDEKLFF. DNA of the CDR3: TGCAGCGTTGAAGGTGGGACAGATGAAAAACTGTTTTTT.